The 19 T cell receptor beta chains below were found in one sample sequenced in a study of low-dose radiotherapy and immunotherapy resistance in tumors. The TCRs were subjected to amplification over 20 PCR cycles employing a constant-region primer in conjunction with a V-primer adapter. Each CDR3 protein gets one entry after TCRdb re-called the reads with MiXCR. In the table there are over 50,000 distinct CDR3 sequences, approximately 35% of which are singletons. Sample time point: after trial treatment. Treatment indicated: LDRT plus nivolumab, ipilimumab, low-dose cyclophosphamide and aspirin (RACIN trial). Sequenced material: PBMCs, taken after low-dose radiotherapy plus immunotherapy. The receptors originated from a male donor with rectosigmoid adenocarcinoma.

The J gene is TRBJ2-5, the V gene TRBV28; D is tentatively TRBD1 or TRBD2 (5 bases each). V was clipped by 5 bases and J by 5 bases, with 15 bases between them. From germline, CDR1 is MDHEN and CDR2 SYDVKM. The CDR3 extends over 14 amino acids. The chain's CDR3 is CASSTRGGEETQYF. The CDR3 coding sequence is TGTGCCAGCAGTACAAGGGGTGGGGAGGAGACCCAGTACTTC.

This clonotype was detected once. The V gene is TRBV9, the J gene TRBJ2-7; a possible D gene is TRBD1 (5 bases). Germline-derived CDR1 and CDR2 are SGDLS and YYNGEE. The CDR3 loop spans 14 amino acids. Trimming cost V 0 bases and J 5 bases, with 12 bases left between them. The DNA of the CDR3 is TGTGCCAGCAGCGTAGGGGTAGGGGCCAACGAGCAGTACTTC. It yields the protein CASSVGVGANEQYF.

To note about this clonotype: A far larger clone lies a single base away; this is likely a read error. The chain links TRBV25-1 to TRBJ2-3; D tentatively reads TRBD1 or TRBD2 (7 bases each). CDR3 length equals 14 residues. The germline gives CDR1 MGHDK, CDR2 SYGVNS. CDR3 bases: TGTGCCAGCAGTCTCAGGGGAGGGACAGATCCGCAGTATTTT. Amino acids: CASSLRGGTDPQYF.

The table lists this clonotype with many counts. V and J are TRBV18 and TRBJ1-1; possibly TRBD1 for D (5 bases). Germline lookup yields CDR1 KGHSH and CDR2 LQKENI. This CDR3 has 13 residues. V gave up 4 bases and J gave up 1 base, with 7 bases separating them. The CDR3 sequence: CASSLGQNTEAFF. CDR3 nucleotide sequence: TGTGCCAGCTCACTAGGACAGAACACTGAAGCTTTCTTT. The full variable domain, rest sourced from reference TRBV18 and TRBJ1-1, is NAGVMQNPRHLVRRRGQEARLRCSPMKGHSHVYWYRQLPEEGLKFMVYLQKENIIDESGMPKERFSAEFPKEGPSILRIQQVVRGDSAAYFCASSLGQNTEAFFGQGTRLTVV.

This sequence joins TRBV19 and TRBJ1-2, with 9 positions matching TRBD1. Germline V gene sequence: CDR1 LNHDA, CDR2 SQIVND (reference sequence). This CDR3 contains 14 residues. J lost 2 bases, V lost 6 bases, and 4 bases had no gene match. The CDR3 is CASRDRGRNYGYTF. CDR3 DNA sequence: TGTGCCAGTAGGGACAGGGGCCGGAACTATGGCTACACCTTC.

This clonotype was recorded at least ten times. The rearrangement uses TRBV5-1 and TRBJ2-1, with D tentatively TRBD1 or TRBD2 (5 bases each). CDR3 length: 15 amino acids. Germline lookup yields CDR1 SGHRS and CDR2 YFSETQ. Trimming took 4 bases from V and 0 from J, leaving 11 bases between them. CDR3 sequence: CASSTGPSSYNEQFF. The DNA for the CDR3 is TGCGCCAGCAGCACGGGACCGAGCTCCTACAATGAGCAGTTCTTC.

This clonotype has at least ten counts. The chain combines TRBV6-1 with TRBJ1-5; D is uncertain. V dropped 1 base and J dropped 1 base, with 8 bases sitting between them. This CDR3 has 15 amino acids. Germline values: CDR1 MNHNS, CDR2 SASEGT. Written as DNA, the CDR3 is TGTGCCAGCAGTGAAGTAGGGAGAAGCAATCAGCCCCAGCATTTT. Protein: CASSEVGRSNQPQHF.

On this clonotype: A read error is likely here: a far larger clone is one base away. The V gene is TRBV6-6, the J gene TRBJ1-1; D may be TRBD1 (5 bases). The CDR3 runs to 15 residues. Germline CDR1 is MNHNY and CDR2 is SVGAGI (reference sequence). The CDR3 DNA is TGTGCCAGCAGTTCTACCGGGACGGGGAACACTGTAGCTTTCTTT. Its protein product is CASSSTGTGNTVAFF.

Regarding this clonotype: A far larger clone differs by one base, so this is likely a read error. This sequence joins TRBV6-1 and TRBJ1-2, with no clear D. The CDR3 contains 13 residues. Germline lookup yields CDR1 MNHNS and CDR2 SASEGT. The CDR3 DNA reads as TGTGCCATCAGTGAGTCTACGAGCTATGGCCACACCTTC. Protein product: CAISESTSYGHTF.

This clonotype has a handful of counts. V is TRBV9 and J is TRBJ2-5, with D possibly matching TRBD2 (6 bases). The CDR3 is 13 residues long. Trimming removed 4 bases from V and 5 bases from J, with 12 bases in between. Germline lookup yields CDR1 SGDLS and CDR2 YYNGEE. CDR3 amino acids: CASSSGTYETQYF. The CDR3 nucleotides read TGTGCCAGCAGCTCCGGGACTTACGAGACCCAGTACTTC.

This clonotype was counted at least ten times. V usage is TRBV19 and J usage is TRBJ1-5; D might be TRBD1 (5 bases). There are 14 residues in the CDR3. V was trimmed by 6 bases and J by 1 base, leaving 10 bases between them. Germline loops: CDR1 LNHDA, CDR2 SQIVND (reference sequence). This CDR3 reads CASRGGHSNQPQHF. DNA of the CDR3: TGTGCCAGTAGGGGCGGACACAGCAATCAGCCCCAGCATTTT.

In its sample, this clonotype was seen many times. The V call is TRBV28, the J call TRBJ1-1; D gene ambiguous. Germline-derived CDR1 and CDR2 are MDHEN and SYDVKM. Trimming took off 5 bases at V and 1 base at J, with 5 bases between the two ends. The CDR3 is made up of 12 amino acids. The CDR3 nucleotides are TGTGCCAGCAGTATTGGGAACACTGAAGCTTTCTTT. Translating it yields CASSIGNTEAFF. Full variable domain (outside the CDR3, taken from reference TRBV28 and TRBJ1-1): DVKVTQSSRYLVKRTGEKVFLECVQDMDHENMFWYRQDPGLGLRLIYFSYDVKMKEKGDIPEGYSVSREKKERFSLILESASTNQTSMYLCASSIGNTEAFFGQGTRLTVV.

In its sample, this clonotype was seen many times. This chain links TRBV12-3 or TRBV12-4 with TRBJ2-7, with 8 bases aligning to TRBD2. The CDR3 is made up of 14 amino acids. V trimming: 3 bases; J trimming: 2 bases; junction bases outside the gene matches: 3. The DNA of the CDR3 is TGTGCCAGCAGTTTGCGGGGGGAAACCTACGAGCAGTACTTC. This codes for CASSLRGETYEQYF.

This chain connects TRBV9 to TRBJ2-3, with D perhaps TRBD2 (6 bases). The V gene's germline CDR1 is SGDLS and CDR2 YYNGEE. This CDR3 has 17 amino acids. V lost 6 bases and J 1 base, leaving 21 bases between the germline ends. DNA for the CDR3: TGTGCCAGCAACGCAAAGGGATCCGGCGGGGGCACAGATACGCAGTATTTT. It yields the protein CASNAKGSGGGTDTQYF.

The CDR3 sequence is CASSAGEGLSNEKLFF. The CDR3 DNA follows: TGTGCCAGCAGTGCTGGAGAGGGGCTCAGTAATGAAAAACTGTTTTTT. The rearrangement joins TRBV13 to TRBJ1-4; D is possibly TRBD1 (5 bases). The CDR3 has 16 amino acids. CDR1 is PRHDT and CDR2 is FYEKMQ in the germline V gene (reference sequence). V dropped 6 bases and J dropped 4 bases, with 18 bases sitting between them.

This clonotype was seen many times. The chain joins TRBV20-1 to TRBJ2-1; D might be TRBD2 (6 bases). The CDR3 has 12 amino acids. Germline V lookup: CDR1 DFQATT, CDR2 SNEGSKA (reference sequence). Deletions cut 1 base from V and 7 bases from J, with 8 bases between. The CDR3 nucleotides read TGCAGTGCTAGAGCCGGGACTAATGAGCAGTTCTTC. It specifies CSARAGTNEQFF.

This clonotype was recorded at least ten times. The chain couples TRBV18 to TRBJ2-2, with D tentatively TRBD1 (5 bases). The CDR3 is 15 residues long. The V and J ends lost 1 base and 1 base respectively, with 7 bases between them. Germline CDR1 and CDR2: KGHSH and LQKENI. CDR3 protein: CASSPRQGNTGELFF. The CDR3 coding sequence is TGTGCCAGCTCACCACGGCAGGGGAACACCGGGGAGCTGTTTTTT. Filled out from reference TRBV18 and TRBJ2-2, the complete variable domain reads NAGVMQNPRHLVRRRGQEARLRCSPMKGHSHVYWYRQLPEEGLKFMVYLQKENIIDESGMPKERFSAEFPKEGPSILRIQQVVRGDSAAYFCASSPRQGNTGELFFGEGSRLTVL.

This chain connects TRBV28 to TRBJ1-1; a possible D gene is TRBD1 (6 bases). Germline CDR1 reads MDHEN; CDR2 reads SYDVKM. V gave up 3 bases and J gave up 4 bases, with 15 bases separating them. CDR3 size: 15 residues. CDR3 protein: CASSFGGGPGTEAFF. CDR3 sequence (DNA): TGTGCCAGCAGTTTTGGGGGGGGGCCCGGCACTGAAGCTTTCTTT.

CDR3: CASSLVPGNYEQYF. The CDR3 coding sequence is TGTGCCAGCAGCTTGGTCCCCGGGAACTACGAGCAGTACTTC. This sequence joins TRBV13 and TRBJ2-7, with D maybe TRBD2 (5 bases). Per germline, CDR1 PRHDT and CDR2 FYEKMQ (reference sequence). V was clipped by 3 bases and J by 3 bases, with 12 bases between them. The CDR3 consists of 14 residues.